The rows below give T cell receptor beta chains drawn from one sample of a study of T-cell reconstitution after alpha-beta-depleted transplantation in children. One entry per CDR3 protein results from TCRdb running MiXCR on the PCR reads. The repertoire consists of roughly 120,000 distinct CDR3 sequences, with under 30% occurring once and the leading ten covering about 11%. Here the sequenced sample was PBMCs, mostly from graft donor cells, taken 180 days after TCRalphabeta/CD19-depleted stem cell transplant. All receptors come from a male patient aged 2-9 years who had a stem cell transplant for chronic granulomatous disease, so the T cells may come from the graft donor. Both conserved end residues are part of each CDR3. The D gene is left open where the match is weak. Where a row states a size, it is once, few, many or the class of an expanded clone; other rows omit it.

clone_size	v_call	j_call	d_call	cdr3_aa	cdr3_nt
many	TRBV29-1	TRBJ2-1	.	CSVTPIKSSYNEQFF	TGCAGCGTTACGCCTATCAAGAGCTCCTACAATGAGCAGTTCTTC
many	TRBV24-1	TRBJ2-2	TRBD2	CATSDPGGSGELFF	TGTGCCACCAGTGACCCGGGAGGTAGCGGGGAGCTGTTTTTT
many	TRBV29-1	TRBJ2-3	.	CSVEGTQYF	TGCAGCGTTGAGGGCACGCAGTATTTT
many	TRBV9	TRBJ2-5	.	CASSVEGVETQYF	TGTGCCAGCAGCGTTGAGGGAGTGGAGACCCAGTACTTC
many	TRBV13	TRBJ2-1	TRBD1	CASSETGRSYNEQFF	TGTGCCAGCAGCGAGACAGGGCGGAGTTACAATGAGCAGTTCTTC
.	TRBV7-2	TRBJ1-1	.	CASSLIAGISEAFF	TGTGCCAGCAGCTTAATCGCTGGGATCTCTGAAGCTTTCTTT
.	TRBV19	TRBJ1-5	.	CASGGLSNQPQHF	TGTGCCAGCGGGGGCTTAAGCAATCAGCCCCAGCATTTT
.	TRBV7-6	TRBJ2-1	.	CASSLDSRGLGEQFF	TGTGCCAGCAGCCTTGACTCCAGGGGACTCGGTGAGCAGTTCTTC
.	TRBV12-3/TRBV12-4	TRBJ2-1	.	CASSPQTRKYNEQFF	TGTGCCAGCAGCCCTCAGACCCGGAAATACAATGAGCAGTTCTTC
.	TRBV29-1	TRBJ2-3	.	CSVVGTSTDTQYF	TGCAGCGTCGTGGGTACTTCCACAGATACGCAGTATTTT